These 23 T cell receptor beta chains share one sample of origin, sequenced in a study of T cells in tuberculosis. Thawed, overnight-rested PBMC were stained with GMM-loaded CD1B tetramer, viability dye and anti-CD3, then sorted. C32 glucose monomycolate from Rhodococcus equi was loaded onto the CD1B tetramers. TCRdb's copy holds only in-frame clones and misses some; the assay was immunoSEQ multiplex PCR. The sample lists more than 70,000 clones, about nine tenths occurring once. What was sequenced was CD1b-GMM tetramer-negative cells sorted from PBMCs. Source of these receptors: an adult woman with latent tuberculosis.

V is TRBV7-9 and J is TRBJ2-6; 11 positions match TRBD1. The CDR3 runs to 18 residues. Trimming at V came to 4 bases and at J to 2 bases, leaving 7 bases not matched to a gene. The germline V gene encodes CDR1 SEHNR and CDR2 FQNEAQ (reference sequence). The CDR3 sequence is CASSSVPGQGAGANVLTF. The CDR3 DNA reads as TGTGCCAGCAGCTCAGTCCCGGGACAGGGGGCTGGGGCCAACGTCCTGACTTTC.

This chain links TRBV6-1 with TRBJ2-3; the D gene is possibly TRBD2 (5 bases). The germline CDR1 and CDR2 sequences are MNHNS and SASEGT. The CDR3 runs 14 residues. Trimming stripped 6 bases from V and 2 bases from J, with 12 bases between. The CDR3, as DNA: TGTGCCAGCAGCCGGAGCGGATCCACAGATACGCAGTATTTT. This encodes CASSRSGSTDTQYF.

The chain links TRBV9 to TRBJ2-1; D remains unclear. From germline, CDR1 is SGDLS and CDR2 YYNGEE. The V gene lost 3 bases and the J gene lost 2 bases, with 15 bases spanning the gap. The CDR3 contains 16 residues. The CDR3, as DNA: TGTGCCAGCAGCGGAGAGTCCCAAAACCCCTACAATGAGCAGTTCTTC. Its protein product is CASSGESQNPYNEQFF.

This clone was observed once. V usage is TRBV28 and J usage is TRBJ1-2; 7 nucleotides align to TRBD1. CDR3 length equals 16 residues. In germline, CDR1 is MDHEN, CDR2 SYDVKM. With 5 bases clipped from V and 0 bases from J, the junction kept 9 bases outside the gene matches. CDR3 bases: TGTGCCAGCAGTCCAACAGGGGCCCTCGCTAACTATGGCTACACCTTC. Protein: CASSPTGALANYGYTF.

This clone was recorded once. The chain links TRBV19 to TRBJ1-2; 8 bases agree with TRBD1. Germline CDR1 reads LNHDA; CDR2 reads SQIVND (reference sequence). The length of the CDR3 is 13 residues. The V segment lost 5 bases and the J segment 4 bases; nucleotides outside the gene matches: 3. The CDR3 region is CASSGTGAYGYTF. In DNA form, the CDR3 reads TGTGCCAGTAGTGGGACAGGAGCCTATGGCTACACCTTC. Based on the CDR3 plus reference TRBV19 and TRBJ1-2, the full variable domain is DGGITQSPKYLFRKEGQNVTLSCEQNLNHDAMYWYRQDPGQGLRLIYYSQIVNDFQKGDIAEGYSVSREKKESFPLTVTSAQKNPTAFYLCASSGTGAYGYTFGSGTRLTVV.

This chain connects TRBV7-2 to TRBJ2-1; D gene uncertain. The germline V gene encodes CDR1 SGHTA and CDR2 FQGNSA. CDR3 size: 14 residues. Between the trimmed V and J ends, which lost 6 bases and 1 base, there was a span of 10 bases. The CDR3 sequence: CASRARPSYNEQFF. CDR3 in DNA: TGTGCCAGCAGGGCCCGTCCTTCCTACAATGAGCAGTTCTTC.

The gene calls are TRBV6-6 and TRBJ2-7, with TRBD1 matching over 8 bases. The J segment lost 6 bases and the V segment lost 6 bases, leaving 10 bases of the junction unmatched. The CDR3 loop spans 14 amino acids. The germline CDR1 and CDR2 sequences are MNHNY and SVGAGI (reference sequence). Here the CDR3 reads CASSPGQGKSEQYF. The CDR3 DNA sequence: TGTGCCAGCAGCCCCGGACAGGGCAAGAGCGAGCAGTACTTC.

The chain links TRBV10-3 to TRBJ2-7; D may be TRBD1 (6 bases). Looked up from germline, CDR1 is ENHRY and CDR2 is SYGVKD. This CDR3 comprises 14 residues. Trimming pared 6 bases from V and 5 bases from J, leaving 17 bases between. CDR3 in amino acids: CAIRSQDRIDEQYV. The CDR3 nucleotides are TGTGCCATCAGGAGCCAGGACAGAATTGACGAGCAGTACGTC.

The rearrangement uses TRBV7-2 and TRBJ2-3; 7 nucleotides align to TRBD2. This CDR3 spans 17 amino acids. The germline V gene encodes CDR1 SGHTA and CDR2 FQGNSA. The junction had 8 bases not matched to a gene; V was cut back by 1 base and J by 1 base. The CDR3: CASSLDLGSGRTDTQYF. CDR3 coding DNA: TGTGCCAGCAGCTTAGATCTAGGTAGCGGGCGCACAGATACGCAGTATTTT.

In DNA form, the CDR3 reads TGTGCCAGCAGTGAAGGCCTGGGGACAGGGAGTATATATGGCTACACCTTC. Protein: CASSEGLGTGSIYGYTF. J is TRBJ1-2 and V is TRBV6-1; 9 bases align to TRBD1. V shed 1 base and J 5 bases; nucleotides not matched to a gene: 11. Per the germline V gene, CDR1 is MNHNS and CDR2 is SASEGT. This CDR3 region has 17 residues.

This clone was recorded once. The chain is built from TRBV7-2 and TRBJ2-7; the D gene is possibly TRBD2 (7 bases). The CDR3 extends over 15 amino acids. The V and J ends lost 2 bases and 2 bases respectively, with 13 bases between them. In germline, CDR1 is SGHTA, CDR2 FQGNSA. CDR3 in amino acids: CASSLNGGQTYEQYF. Here the CDR3 DNA reads TGTGCCAGCAGCTTAAACGGGGGGCAGACCTACGAGCAGTACTTC.

V is TRBV10-2 and J is TRBJ2-1; D is ambiguous. This CDR3 has 15 amino acids. V was clipped by 3 bases and J by 0 bases, with 9 bases between them. Germline-derived CDR1 and CDR2 are WSHSY and SAAADI. The CDR3 spells CASSDLESSYNEQFF. CDR3 bases: TGCGCCAGCAGTGATCTGGAGAGCTCCTACAATGAGCAGTTCTTC.

The rearrangement joins TRBV12-5 to TRBJ2-7, with D perhaps matching TRBD2 (7 bases). CDR1 is LGHNT and CDR2 is FRNRAP in the germline V gene. This CDR3 is built from 18 residues. The V end was cut by 1 base, the J end by 1 base, with 20 bases between. The chain's CDR3 is CASGLAPSGRGPSYEQYV. CDR3 sequence (DNA): TGTGCTAGTGGTTTGGCCCCCTCGGGGCGGGGGCCTTCCTACGAGCAGTACGTC.

This clone was observed a single time. The V gene is TRBV7-8, the J gene TRBJ2-5; 10 bases agree with TRBD2. This CDR3 is built from 16 residues. Germline-derived CDR1 and CDR2 are SGHVS and FQNEAQ. Unmatched junction bases numbered 9, after V lost 1 base and J lost 7 bases. In DNA form, the CDR3 reads TGTGCCAGCAGCTTAGAGGCTAGCGGGGGATTGGGGACCCAGTACTTC. It translates to CASSLEASGGLGTQYF.

The chain employs TRBV7-3 and TRBJ2-3; 9 bases fit TRBD2. The V and J ends lost 5 bases and 2 bases, in that order; junction bases with no gene match: 5. Germline V CDR1 and CDR2: SGHTA, FQGTGA. CDR3 length equals 15 residues. The CDR3 bases are TGTGCCAGCAGCCGCGGGGGGGGGTTCACAGATACGCAGTATTTT. It translates to CASSRGGGFTDTQYF.

The chain uses TRBV10-3 and TRBJ2-2; 12 bases fit TRBD1. The trim removed 7 bases at V and 7 bases at J, leaving 10 bases unmatched. CDR1 and CDR2 (germline): ENHRY, SYGVKD. The CDR3 consists of 16 residues. CDR3 nucleotides: TGTGCCATCACTAGAACCGGGACAGGGGGCAACGGGGAGCTGTTTTTT. As protein: CAITRTGTGGNGELFF.

The V call is TRBV5-1, the J call TRBJ2-6; the D gene is possibly TRBD2 (7 bases). From germline, CDR1 is SGHRS and CDR2 YFSETQ. The V end lost 5 bases, the J end lost 0 bases, and 18 bases lay between the germline ends. CDR3 length: 18 residues. The CDR3 region has the DNA TGCGCCAGCAGAAATCCGGGGGGCCCCAGCTCTGGGGCCAACGTCCTGACTTTC. Protein product: CASRNPGGPSSGANVLTF. Based on the CDR3 plus reference TRBV5-1 and TRBJ2-6, the full variable domain is KAGVTQTPRYLIKTRGQQVTLSCSPISGHRSVSWYQQTPGQGLQFLFEYFSETQRNKGNFPGRFSGRQFSNSRSEMNVSTLELGDSALYLCASRNPGGPSSGANVLTFGAGSRLTVL.

V gene TRBV7-9 combines with J gene TRBJ2-1, with 7 bases aligning to TRBD2. The germline V gene has CDR1 SEHNR and CDR2 FQNEAQ (reference sequence). The J segment lost 5 bases and the V segment lost 2 bases, leaving 3 bases of the junction unmatched. The CDR3 covers 14 residues. The CDR3: CASSLMGGDNEQFF. CDR3 bases: TGTGCCAGCAGCTTAATGGGGGGGGACAATGAGCAGTTCTTC.

V gene TRBV5-3 combines with J gene TRBJ2-1, with TRBD2 identical over 8 bases. TRBV5-3 is labeled an ORF, and its function is uncertain. This CDR3 comprises 17 residues. Trimming took 4 bases from V and 2 from J; bases not matched to a gene: 11. The DNA of the CDR3 is TGTGCCAGAAGCACATGGACTAGCTTCTTCACCTACAATGAGCAGTTCTTC. Its translation is CARSTWTSFFTYNEQFF.

This clone was seen once. This chain uses TRBV7-2 with TRBJ2-1; no firm D call. Germline CDR1 is SGHTA and CDR2 is FQGNSA. The CDR3 is made up of 15 amino acids. The V gene lost 0 bases and the J gene lost 4 bases, with 10 bases spanning the gap. The DNA of the CDR3 is TGTGCCAGCAGCTTAGCGCGCACCACTTACAATGAGCAGTTCTTC. It is translated as CASSLARTTYNEQFF.

The V gene is TRBV6-1, the J gene TRBJ1-4; 8 positions agree with TRBD1. CDR3 length equals 14 residues. Germline V gene lookup returns CDR1 MNHNS and CDR2 SASEGT. Germline trimming cut 3 bases from V and 7 bases from J; bases unmatched to any gene: 4. CDR3 amino acids: CASSDRGRLEKLFF. CDR3 coding DNA: TGTGCCAGCAGTGACAGGGGGCGCCTTGAAAAACTGTTTTTT.

This sequence joins TRBV29-1 and TRBJ2-1, with D perhaps TRBD1 (6 bases). With 7 bases removed from V and 4 bases from J, the gap between germline ends came to 17 bases. CDR1 is SQVTM and CDR2 is ANQGSEA in the germline V gene. The CDR3 is 14 amino acids. CDR3: CSAEWAGAYNEQFF. In nucleotides, the CDR3 is TGCAGCGCCGAATGGGCAGGGGCTTACAATGAGCAGTTCTTC.

This clone was observed a single time. The chain has TRBV7-9 and TRBJ1-4; D might be TRBD1 (6 bases). Deletions cut 7 bases from V and 7 bases from J, with 16 bases between. Germline CDR1 SEHNR, CDR2 FQNEAQ (reference sequence). This CDR3 comprises 14 residues. The CDR3 sequence is CASNMGGAGEKLFF. Here the CDR3 DNA reads TGTGCCAGCAACATGGGGGGGGCCGGTGAAAAACTGTTTTTT.